The clone carrying this TCR beta chain has a handful of counts. This record belongs to a study of T-cell memory formation after mild COVID-19. Study-level information: TCR clusters were largely donor specific.

Each CDR3 protein gets one entry after TCRdb re-called the 5' RACE reads with MiXCR. The data contain approximately 210,000 distinct CDR3 sequences, around 26% of them seen just once; the ten biggest clones take up roughly 11%. Germline lookup yields CDR1 KGHDR and CDR2 SFDVKD. V lost 4 bases and J lost 5; bases outside the gene matches: 13. The CDR3 is made up of 16 amino acids. The source is an adult woman who had mild COVID-19 (a few samples of this study predate the infection). Cell type and time point are not known. The sequenced material came from PBMCs or a T cell subset sorted from them (not recorded which). The gene calls are TRBV24-1 and TRBJ2-7; 7 bases line up with TRBD1. CDR3 DNA sequence: TGTGCCACCAGTGACCCGTCACAGGGGAGAAGCCACGAGCAGTACTTC. Amino acids: CATSDPSQGRSHEQYF.